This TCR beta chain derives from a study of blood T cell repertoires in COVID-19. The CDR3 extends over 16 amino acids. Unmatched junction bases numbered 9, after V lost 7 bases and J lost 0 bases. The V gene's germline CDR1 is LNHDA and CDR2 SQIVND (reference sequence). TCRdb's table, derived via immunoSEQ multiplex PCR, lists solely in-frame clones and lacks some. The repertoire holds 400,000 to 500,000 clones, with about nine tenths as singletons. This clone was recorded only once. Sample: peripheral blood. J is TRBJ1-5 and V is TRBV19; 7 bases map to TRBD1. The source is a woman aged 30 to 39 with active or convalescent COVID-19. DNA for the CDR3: TGTGCCAGTACGGAGACAGGGCTTTATAGCAATCAGCCCCAGCATTTT. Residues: CASTETGLYSNQPQHF.